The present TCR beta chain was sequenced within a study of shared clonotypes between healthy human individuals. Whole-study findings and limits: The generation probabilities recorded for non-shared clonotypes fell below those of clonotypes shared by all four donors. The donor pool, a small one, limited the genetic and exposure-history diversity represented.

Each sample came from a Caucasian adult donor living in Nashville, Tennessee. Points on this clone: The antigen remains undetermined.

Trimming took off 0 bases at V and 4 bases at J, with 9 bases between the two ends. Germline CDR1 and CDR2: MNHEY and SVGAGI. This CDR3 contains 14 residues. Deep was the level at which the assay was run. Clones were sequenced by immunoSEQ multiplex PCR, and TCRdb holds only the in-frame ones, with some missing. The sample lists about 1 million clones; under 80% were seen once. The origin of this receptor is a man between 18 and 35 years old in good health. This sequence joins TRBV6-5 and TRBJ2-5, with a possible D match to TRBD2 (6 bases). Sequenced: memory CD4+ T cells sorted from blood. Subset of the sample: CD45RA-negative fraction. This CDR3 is CASSYSRGGETQYF. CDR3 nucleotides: TGTGCCAGCAGTTACTCACGGGGAGGAGAGACCCAGTACTTC.